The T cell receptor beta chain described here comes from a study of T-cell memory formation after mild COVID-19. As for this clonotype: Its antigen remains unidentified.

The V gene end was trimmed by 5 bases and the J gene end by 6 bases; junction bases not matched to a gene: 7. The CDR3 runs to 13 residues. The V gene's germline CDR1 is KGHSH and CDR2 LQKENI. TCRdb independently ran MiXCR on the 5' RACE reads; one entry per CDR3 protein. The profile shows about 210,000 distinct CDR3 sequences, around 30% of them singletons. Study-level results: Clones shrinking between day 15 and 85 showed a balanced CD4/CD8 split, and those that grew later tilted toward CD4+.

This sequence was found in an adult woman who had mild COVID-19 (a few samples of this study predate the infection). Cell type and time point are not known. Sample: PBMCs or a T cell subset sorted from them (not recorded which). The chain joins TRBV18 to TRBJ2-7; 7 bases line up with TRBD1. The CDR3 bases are TGTGCCAGCTCATCGACAGGGTTTTTCGAGCAGTACTTC. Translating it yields CASSSTGFFEQYF.